Each of the 27 T cell receptor beta chains below was sequenced from the same sample in a study of shared clonotypes between healthy human individuals. Some clones are missing from TCRdb's copy, which holds only in-frame ones; the method was immunoSEQ multiplex PCR. Here the sample spans over a million clones, roughly 75% being singletons. Material for sequencing was memory CD4+ T cells sorted from blood. Subset noted: CD45RA-negative fraction. The receptors shown here come from a man aged 18 to 30 in good health.

This clone was observed a single time. For the CDR3, the DNA is TGTGCCAGCAGCACACAACCCGAGCCGGACTATGGCTACACCTTC. This translates into CASSTQPEPDYGYTF. This rearrangement joins TRBV9 to TRBJ1-2; no definite D call. The CDR3 consists of 15 residues. CDR1 and CDR2 from the germline V gene are SGDLS and YYNGEE. V lost 4 bases and J lost 3, with 16 bases in between.

The J gene is TRBJ1-3, the V gene TRBV19, with D hard to call. CDR1 is LNHDA and CDR2 is SQIVND in the germline V gene (reference sequence). V lost 4 bases, J lost 4 bases, and 8 bases lay in between. This CDR3 has 13 residues. CDR3 loop: CASSTVTGNTIYF. The CDR3 coding sequence is TGTGCCAGTAGTACCGTTACAGGAAACACCATATATTTT.

This clone showed up just a few times. The chain recombines TRBV6-1 with TRBJ1-5, with D perhaps matching TRBD1 (5 bases). V lost 4 bases and J 4 bases, leaving 11 bases between the germline ends. The CDR3 is 14 residues long. Per the germline V gene, CDR1 is MNHNS and CDR2 is SASEGT. The CDR3 is CASSVGPSNQPQHF. The CDR3, as DNA: TGTGCCAGCAGTGTGGGACCGTCAAATCAGCCCCAGCATTTT.

The chain recombines TRBV5-4 with TRBJ2-7; the match to TRBD1 covers 10 bases. The germline V gene has CDR1 SGHNT and CDR2 YYREEE (reference sequence). The junction had 4 bases not matched to a gene; V was cut back by 1 base and J by 3 bases. This CDR3 has 15 amino acids. The DNA for the CDR3 is TGTGCCAGCAGCTTGTCGGGACAGGGGAACTACGAGCAGTACTTC. It translates to CASSLSGQGNYEQYF.

The rearrangement joins TRBV6-1 to TRBJ1-1; TRBD1 matches at 7 bases. The CDR3 extends over 12 amino acids. V shed 6 bases, J shed 11 bases, and the junction held 9 bases outside the gene matches. Germline CDR1 MNHNS, CDR2 SASEGT. The CDR3 DNA reads as TGTGCCAGCAGAACAGGGGTCAAGGGGGCTTTCTTT. Translating gives CASRTGVKGAFF.

The rearrangement uses TRBV28 and TRBJ2-7; 7 bases map to TRBD2. Germline loops: CDR1 MDHEN, CDR2 SYDVKM. The CDR3 length is 11 residues. Trimming cost V 8 bases and J 2 bases; bases outside gene matches: 0. CDR3 in amino acids: CASGGAYEQYF. The CDR3 DNA sequence: TGTGCCAGCGGGGGGGCCTACGAGCAGTACTTC.

The rearrangement uses TRBV7-3 and TRBJ2-3; 8 nucleotides match TRBD2. V lost 3 bases and J lost 2; bases outside the gene matches: 4. Germline V gives CDR1 SGHTA, CDR2 FQGTGA. The CDR3 consists of 15 residues. The CDR3 region is CASSFSGTNTDTQYF. In DNA form, the CDR3 reads TGTGCCAGCAGCTTTAGCGGGACGAACACAGATACGCAGTATTTT.

The chain recombines TRBV5-8 with TRBJ2-1, with TRBD2 matching 14 bases. This CDR3 has 15 residues. Trimming cost V 4 bases and J 9 bases; bases outside gene matches: 6. Germline V lookup: CDR1 SGHTS, CDR2 YDEGEE. The CDR3 sequence: CASSPGLAGAFEQFF. In DNA form, the CDR3 reads TGTGCCAGCAGCCCGGGACTAGCGGGAGCGTTTGAGCAGTTCTTC.

The chain is built from TRBV28 and TRBJ2-2; TRBD1 aligns across 7 bases. Germline lookup yields CDR1 MDHEN and CDR2 SYDVKM. J was trimmed by 4 bases and V by 6 bases; bases with no gene match: 8. The CDR3 covers 15 residues. The CDR3 DNA is TGTGCCAGCAGCGAACCTTCAGGGGGCACCGGGGAGCTGTTTTTT. This gives the protein CASSEPSGGTGELFF.

This clone occurred once. The gene calls are TRBV6-5 and TRBJ1-2, with D possibly TRBD1 on 5 matching bases. This CDR3 contains 15 residues. Germline V CDR1 and CDR2: MNHEY, SVGAGI. Trimming stripped 0 bases from V and 4 bases from J, with 12 bases between. The CDR3 coding sequence is TGTGCCAGCAGTTACTCAGGGGATGGGATCTATGGCTACACCTTC. Its translation is CASSYSGDGIYGYTF.

The V call is TRBV6-4, the J call TRBJ2-3, with a tentative D call TRBD1 (5 bases). CDR3 size: 15 residues. Germline V gene data show CDR1 as MRHNA and CDR2 as SNTAGT. V lost 6 bases to trimming and J lost 3 bases, with 16 bases between them. As DNA, the CDR3 is TGTGCCAGCAGAGTGGGGCTGGCGTCGACAGATACGCAGTATTTT. Residues: CASRVGLASTDTQYF.

The V gene is TRBV7-2, the J gene TRBJ1-3, with a tentative D call TRBD1 (6 bases). Looked up from germline, CDR1 is SGHTA and CDR2 is FQGNSA. Trimming stripped 10 bases from V and 4 bases from J, with 23 bases between. The CDR3 spans 16 residues. The DNA of the CDR3 is TGTGCCAACAGTCTTGACGTACAGGGAGCGGGAAACACCATATATTTT. This translates into CANSLDVQGAGNTIYF.

V and J are TRBV29-1 and TRBJ1-1; D remains unclear. The germline CDR1 and CDR2 sequences are SQVTM and ANQGSEA. The CDR3 has 12 residues. Trimming pared 3 bases from V and 7 bases from J, leaving 12 bases between. The CDR3 sequence: CSVDEDGYEAFF. The CDR3 region has the DNA TGCAGCGTTGATGAGGACGGATATGAAGCTTTCTTT.

The gene calls are TRBV4-1 and TRBJ2-1, with TRBD2 identical over 11 bases. The ends lost 3 bases at V and 4 bases at J; junction bases unmatched: 5. Per the germline V gene, CDR1 is MGHRA and CDR2 is YSYEKL. The CDR3 is made up of 16 amino acids. CDR3 amino acids: CASSQRLAGSYNEQFF. The CDR3 region has the DNA TGCGCCAGCAGCCAGAGACTAGCGGGATCTTACAATGAGCAGTTCTTC.

There are a few counts of this clone. This CDR3 is CASRIWGQGAGYTF. CDR3 DNA: TGTGCCAGCAGAATTTGGGGGCAGGGGGCCGGCTACACCTTC. V and J are TRBV2 and TRBJ1-2, with TRBD1 matching over 8 bases. V was pared by 6 bases and J by 8 bases, with 11 bases of the junction left unmatched. The CDR3 extends over 14 amino acids. Germline assignment: CDR1 SNHLY and CDR2 FYNNEI.

This clone was detected once. The V gene is TRBV7-9, the J gene TRBJ2-7; D gene unclear. The CDR3 totals 15 residues. V was trimmed by 5 bases and J by 0 bases, leaving 14 bases between them. Germline V gene data show CDR1 as SEHNR and CDR2 as FQNEAQ (reference sequence). CDR3 in amino acids: CASSPLVRSSYEQYF. The CDR3 DNA follows: TGTGCCAGCAGCCCCTTGGTCCGGAGCTCCTACGAGCAGTACTTC.

In the case of this clone: A junction end diverges from the germline sequence, so it may reflect a read error. The chain is built from TRBV7-7 and TRBJ2-5; D could derive from TRBD1 or TRBD2 (6 bases each). Germline CDR1 SSHAT, CDR2 FNYEAQ (reference sequence). The CDR3 has 15 amino acids. The CDR3: CASSLRVGGRETQYF. For the CDR3, the DNA is TGTGCTAGCAGCTTAAGAGTGGGGGGCAGGGAGACCCAGTACTTC.

CDR3 residues: CSARDIYTYEQYF. The CDR3 DNA reads TGCAGCGCCCGGGACATATATACCTACGAGCAGTACTTC. This rearrangement joins TRBV29-1 to TRBJ2-7; D may be TRBD1 (6 bases). The CDR3 is 13 amino acids. The germline V and J ends were trimmed by 7 bases and 2 bases, with 15 bases remaining between them. Per the germline V gene, CDR1 is SQVTM and CDR2 is ANQGSEA.

The genes are TRBV6-6 and TRBJ1-6; 7 bases are a match to TRBD1. Germline CDR1 reads MNHNY; CDR2 reads SVGAGI (reference sequence). J was trimmed by 8 bases and V by 3 bases; bases with no gene match: 10. The CDR3 runs to 16 residues. The CDR3 DNA reads as TGTGCCAGCAGTTATACAGGGACAGCAATGGATTCACCCCTCCACTTT. Its protein is CASSYTGTAMDSPLHF.

This clone has only a few counts. V usage is TRBV9 and J usage is TRBJ1-1, with TRBD1 matching 9 bases. Per the germline V gene, CDR1 is SGDLS and CDR2 is YYNGEE. Unmatched junction bases numbered 6, after V lost 2 bases and J lost 7 bases. This CDR3 has 14 residues. The CDR3 reads CASSVQPTGGEAFF. In DNA, the CDR3 is TGTGCCAGCAGCGTCCAGCCGACAGGGGGTGAAGCTTTCTTT. The full variable domain, with the rest looked up from reference TRBV9 and TRBJ1-1, is DSGVTQTPKHLITATGQRVTLRCSPRSGDLSVYWYQQSLDQGLQFLIQYYNGEERAKGNILERFSAQQFPDLHSELNLSSLELGDSALYFCASSVQPTGGEAFFGQGTRLTVV.

The V and J genes are TRBV6-6 and TRBJ2-3; D perhaps matches TRBD2 (6 bases). Germline-derived CDR1 and CDR2 are MNHNY and SVGAGI (reference sequence). This CDR3 comprises 13 residues. Trimming took off 2 bases at V and 7 bases at J, with 10 bases between the two ends. The CDR3 loop is CASSYAGLNTQYF. The CDR3 DNA reads as TGTGCCAGCAGTTACGCGGGACTTAATACGCAGTATTTT.

This clone was seen a handful of times. The sample holds other DNA sequences that translate to the same CDR3. The chain uses TRBV30 and TRBJ1-5, with D uncertain. The CDR3 is 12 residues long. Germline loops: CDR1 GTSNPN, CDR2 SVGIG (reference sequence). V dropped 0 bases and J dropped 1 base, with 1 base sitting between them. CDR3 bases: TGTGCCTGGAGTGTAAGCAATCAGCCCCAGCATTTT. It specifies CAWSVSNQPQHF.

V usage is TRBV5-1 and J usage is TRBJ2-5, with 10 nucleotides matching TRBD2. V gave up 0 bases and J gave up 4 bases; unmatched junction bases: 6. The germline CDR1 and CDR2 sequences are SGHRS and YFSETQ. CDR3 size: 16 residues. The CDR3 region has the DNA TGCGCCAGCAGCTTGGGTGCCGGGACTAGCGCAGAGACCCAGTACTTC. It yields the protein CASSLGAGTSAETQYF.

CDR3 protein: CASSLNYPGLAGISTDTQYF. The CDR3 DNA follows: TGTGCCAGCAGCTTAAATTATCCGGGACTAGCGGGGATTAGCACAGATACGCAGTATTTT. The chain links TRBV7-3 to TRBJ2-3, with 13 bases identical to TRBD2. V lost 1 base and J lost 0; bases outside the gene matches: 10. The CDR3 covers 20 residues. Germline CDR1 and CDR2: SGHTA and FQGTGA.

This chain uses TRBV6-5 with TRBJ2-5; D possibly matches TRBD1 or TRBD2 (7 bases each). Trimming cost V 1 base and J 4 bases, with 13 bases left between them. The V gene's germline CDR1 is MNHEY and CDR2 SVGAGI. This CDR3 is 15 amino acids long. The CDR3 is CASSYWGRGGETQYF. The CDR3 coding sequence is TGTGCCAGCAGTTACTGGGGCAGGGGGGGAGAGACCCAGTACTTC.

This clone was recorded at least ten times. CDR3 sequence reads: CASSLSGRAEGEQFF. DNA for the CDR3: TGTGCCAGCAGCCTTAGCGGGAGGGCCGAAGGTGAGCAGTTCTTC. This rearrangement joins TRBV7-2 to TRBJ2-1, with TRBD2 matching 11 bases. This CDR3 has 15 residues. V lost 5 bases to trimming and J lost 9 bases; unmatched junction nucleotides: 9. From germline, CDR1 is SGHTA and CDR2 FQGNSA.

The rearrangement uses TRBV30 and TRBJ1-5; a weak D match, TRBD1 (5 bases). Germline CDR1 is GTSNPN and CDR2 is SVGIG (reference sequence). This CDR3 is 16 amino acids long. With 0 bases removed from V and 6 bases from J, the gap between germline ends came to 18 bases. The CDR3 DNA reads TGTGCCTGGAGTGTACGGCAGGGCGGTGACCGTCAGCCCCAGCATTTT. Its protein product is CAWSVRQGGDRQPQHF. Full variable domain (outside the CDR3, taken from reference TRBV30 and TRBJ1-5): SQTIHQWPATLVQPVGSPLSLECTVEGTSNPNLYWYRQAAGRGLQLLFYSVGIGQISSEVPQNLSASRPQDRQFILSSKKLLLSDSGFYLCAWSVRQGGDRQPQHFGDGTRLSIL.